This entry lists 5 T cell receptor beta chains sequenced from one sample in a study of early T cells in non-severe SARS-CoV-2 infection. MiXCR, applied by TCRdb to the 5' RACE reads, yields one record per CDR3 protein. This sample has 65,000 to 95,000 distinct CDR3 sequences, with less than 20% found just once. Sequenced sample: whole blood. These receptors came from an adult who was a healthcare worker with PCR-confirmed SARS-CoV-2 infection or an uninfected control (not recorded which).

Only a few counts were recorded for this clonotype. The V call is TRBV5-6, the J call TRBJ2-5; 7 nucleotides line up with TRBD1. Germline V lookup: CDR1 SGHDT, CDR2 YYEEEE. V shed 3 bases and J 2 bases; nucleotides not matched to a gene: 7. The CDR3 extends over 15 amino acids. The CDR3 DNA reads TGTGCCAGCAGCTCCCCCCGGGGACAGCAAGAGACCCAGTACTTC. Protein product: CASSSPRGQQETQYF.

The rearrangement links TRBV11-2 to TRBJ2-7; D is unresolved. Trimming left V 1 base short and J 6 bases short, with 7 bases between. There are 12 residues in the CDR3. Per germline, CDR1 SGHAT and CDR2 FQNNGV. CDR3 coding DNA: TGTGCCAGCAGCTTAGCCGTTGGCGAGCAGTACTTC. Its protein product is CASSLAVGEQYF.

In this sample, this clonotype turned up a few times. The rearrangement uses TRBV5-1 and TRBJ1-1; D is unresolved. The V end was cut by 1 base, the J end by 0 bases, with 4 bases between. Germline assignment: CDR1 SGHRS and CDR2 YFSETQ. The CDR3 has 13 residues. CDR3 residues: CASSLNVNTEAFF. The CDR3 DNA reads TGCGCCAGCAGCTTGAACGTGAACACTGAAGCTTTCTTT.

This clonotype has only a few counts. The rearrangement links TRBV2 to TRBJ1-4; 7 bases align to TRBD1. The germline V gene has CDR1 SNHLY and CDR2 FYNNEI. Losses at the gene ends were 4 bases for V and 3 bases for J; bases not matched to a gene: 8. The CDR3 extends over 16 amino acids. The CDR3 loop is CASSGQGLGSNEKLFF. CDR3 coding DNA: TGTGCCAGCAGTGGACAGGGCCTCGGATCTAATGAAAAACTGTTTTTT.

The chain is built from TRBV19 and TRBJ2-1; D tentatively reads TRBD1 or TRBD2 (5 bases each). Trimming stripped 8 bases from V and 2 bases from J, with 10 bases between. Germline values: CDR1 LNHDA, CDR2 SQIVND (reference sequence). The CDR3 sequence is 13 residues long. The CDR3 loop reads CASGRDAYNEQFF. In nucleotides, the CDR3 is TGTGCCAGTGGAAGGGACGCCTACAATGAGCAGTTCTTC. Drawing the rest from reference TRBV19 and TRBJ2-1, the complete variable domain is DGGITQSPKYLFRKEGQNVTLSCEQNLNHDAMYWYRQDPGQGLRLIYYSQIVNDFQKGDIAEGYSVSREKKESFPLTVTSAQKNPTAFYLCASGRDAYNEQFFGPGTRLTVL.